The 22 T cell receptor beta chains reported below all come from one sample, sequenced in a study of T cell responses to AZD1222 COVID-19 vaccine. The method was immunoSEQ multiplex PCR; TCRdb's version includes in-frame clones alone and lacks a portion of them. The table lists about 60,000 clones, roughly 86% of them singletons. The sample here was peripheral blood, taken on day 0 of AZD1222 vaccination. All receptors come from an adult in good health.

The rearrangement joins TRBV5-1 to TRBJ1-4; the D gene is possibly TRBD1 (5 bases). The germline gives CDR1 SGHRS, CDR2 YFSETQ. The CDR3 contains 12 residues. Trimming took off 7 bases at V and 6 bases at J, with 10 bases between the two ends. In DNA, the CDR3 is TGCGCCAGCTCAGGGTCGGATGAAAAACTGTTTTTT. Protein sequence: CASSGSDEKLFF.

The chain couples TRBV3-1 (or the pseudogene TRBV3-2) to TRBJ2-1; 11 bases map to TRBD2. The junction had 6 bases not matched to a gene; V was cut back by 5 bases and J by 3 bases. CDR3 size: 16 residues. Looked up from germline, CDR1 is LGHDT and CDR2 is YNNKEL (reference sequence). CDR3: CASSSWTSGLYNEQFF. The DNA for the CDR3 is TGTGCCAGCAGCTCATGGACTAGCGGGCTCTACAATGAGCAGTTCTTC.

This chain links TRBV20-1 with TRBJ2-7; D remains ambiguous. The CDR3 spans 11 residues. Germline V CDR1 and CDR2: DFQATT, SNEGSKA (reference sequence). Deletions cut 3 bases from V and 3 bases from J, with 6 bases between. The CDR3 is CSARSGYEQYF. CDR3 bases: TGCAGTGCTAGGTCCGGCTACGAGCAGTACTTC.

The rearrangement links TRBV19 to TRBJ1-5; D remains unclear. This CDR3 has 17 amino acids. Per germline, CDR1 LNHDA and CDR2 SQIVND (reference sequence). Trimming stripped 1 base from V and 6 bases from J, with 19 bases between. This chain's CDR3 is CASSIVGGDLTSQPQHF. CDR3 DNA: TGTGCCAGTAGTATAGTAGGCGGGGATCTAACAAGTCAGCCCCAGCATTTT.

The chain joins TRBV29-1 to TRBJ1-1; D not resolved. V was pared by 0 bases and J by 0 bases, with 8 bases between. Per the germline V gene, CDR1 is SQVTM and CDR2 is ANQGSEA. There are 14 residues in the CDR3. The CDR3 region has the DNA TGCAGCGTTGAAGAGGAGGGTATGAACACTGAAGCTTTCTTT. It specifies CSVEEEGMNTEAFF.

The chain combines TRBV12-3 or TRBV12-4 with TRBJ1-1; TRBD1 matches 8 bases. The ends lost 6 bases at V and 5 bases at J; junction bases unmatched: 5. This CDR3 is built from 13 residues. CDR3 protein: CASSRTGLTEAFF. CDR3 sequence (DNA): TGTGCCAGCAGCCGGACAGGGCTTACTGAAGCTTTCTTT.

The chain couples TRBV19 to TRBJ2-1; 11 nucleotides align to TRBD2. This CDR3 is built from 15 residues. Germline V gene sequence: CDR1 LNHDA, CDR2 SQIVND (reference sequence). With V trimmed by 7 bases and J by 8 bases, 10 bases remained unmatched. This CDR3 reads CASTTSGSRGYEQFF. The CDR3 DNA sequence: TGTGCCAGTACTACTAGCGGGAGTAGGGGTTATGAGCAGTTCTTC. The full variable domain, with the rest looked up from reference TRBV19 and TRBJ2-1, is DGGITQSPKYLFRKEGQNVTLSCEQNLNHDAMYWYRQDPGQGLRLIYYSQIVNDFQKGDIAEGYSVSREKKESFPLTVTSAQKNPTAFYLCASTTSGSRGYEQFFGPGTRLTVL.

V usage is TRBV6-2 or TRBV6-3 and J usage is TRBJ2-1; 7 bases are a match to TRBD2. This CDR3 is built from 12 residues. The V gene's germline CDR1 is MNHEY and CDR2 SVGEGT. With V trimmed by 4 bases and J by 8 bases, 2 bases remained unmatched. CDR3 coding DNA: TGTGCCAGCAGTTGGGGGAGGGATGAGCAGTTCTTC. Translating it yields CASSWGRDEQFF.

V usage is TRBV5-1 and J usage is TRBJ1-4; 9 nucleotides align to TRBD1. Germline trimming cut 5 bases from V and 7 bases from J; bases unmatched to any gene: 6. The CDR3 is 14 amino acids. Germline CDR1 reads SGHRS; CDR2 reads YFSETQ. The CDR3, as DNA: TGCGCCAGCAGGTCCGGGACAGGGAGTGAAAAACTGTTTTTT. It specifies CASRSGTGSEKLFF.

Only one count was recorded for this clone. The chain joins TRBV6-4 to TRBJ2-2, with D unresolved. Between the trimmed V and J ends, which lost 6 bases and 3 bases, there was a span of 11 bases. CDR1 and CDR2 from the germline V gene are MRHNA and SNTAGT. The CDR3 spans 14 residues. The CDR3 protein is CASSASGDTGELFF. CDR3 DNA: TGTGCCAGCAGCGCTAGTGGGGACACCGGGGAGCTGTTTTTT.

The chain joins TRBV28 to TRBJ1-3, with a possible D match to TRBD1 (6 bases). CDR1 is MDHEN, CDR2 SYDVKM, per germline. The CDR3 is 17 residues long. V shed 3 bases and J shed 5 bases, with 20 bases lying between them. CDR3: CASSLDLPDGQRNTIYF. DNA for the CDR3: TGTGCCAGCAGTTTGGACCTTCCGGACGGACAGAGAAACACCATATATTTT.

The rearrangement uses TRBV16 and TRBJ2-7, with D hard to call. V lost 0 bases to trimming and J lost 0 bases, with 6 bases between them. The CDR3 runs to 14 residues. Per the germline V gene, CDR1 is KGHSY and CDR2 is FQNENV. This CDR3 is CASSQSWGSYEQYF. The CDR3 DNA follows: TGTGCCAGCAGCCAATCATGGGGCTCCTACGAGCAGTACTTC.

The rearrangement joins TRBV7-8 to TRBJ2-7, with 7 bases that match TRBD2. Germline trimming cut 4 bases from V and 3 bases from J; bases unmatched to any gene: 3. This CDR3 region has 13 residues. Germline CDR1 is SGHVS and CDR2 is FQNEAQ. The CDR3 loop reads CASSWEGYYEQYF. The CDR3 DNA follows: TGTGCCAGCAGCTGGGAGGGGTACTACGAGCAGTACTTC.

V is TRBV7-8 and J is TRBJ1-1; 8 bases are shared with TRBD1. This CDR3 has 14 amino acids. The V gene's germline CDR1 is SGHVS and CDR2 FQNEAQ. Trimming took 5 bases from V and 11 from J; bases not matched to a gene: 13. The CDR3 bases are TGTGCCAGCAGCATCGAAGGACAGGGACCTGGGGCTTTCTTT. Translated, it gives CASSIEGQGPGAFF.

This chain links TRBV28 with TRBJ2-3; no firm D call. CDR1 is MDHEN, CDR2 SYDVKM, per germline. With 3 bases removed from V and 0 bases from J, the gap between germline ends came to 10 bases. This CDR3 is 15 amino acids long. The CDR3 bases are TGTGCCAGCAGTTTCAGTAGCTCTAGCACAGATACGCAGTATTTT. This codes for CASSFSSSSTDTQYF.

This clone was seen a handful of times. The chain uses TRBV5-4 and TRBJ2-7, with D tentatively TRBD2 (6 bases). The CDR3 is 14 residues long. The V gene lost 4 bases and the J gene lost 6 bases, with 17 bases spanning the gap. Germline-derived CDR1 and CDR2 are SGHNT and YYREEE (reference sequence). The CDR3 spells CASSHSGSLLEQYF. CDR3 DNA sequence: TGTGCCAGCAGCCACAGCGGGTCCCTCCTCGAGCAGTACTTC.

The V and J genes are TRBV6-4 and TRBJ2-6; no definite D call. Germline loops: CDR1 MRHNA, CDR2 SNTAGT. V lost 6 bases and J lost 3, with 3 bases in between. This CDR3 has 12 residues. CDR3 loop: CASSGGANVLTF. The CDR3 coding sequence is TGTGCCAGCAGCGGTGGGGCCAACGTCCTGACTTTC.

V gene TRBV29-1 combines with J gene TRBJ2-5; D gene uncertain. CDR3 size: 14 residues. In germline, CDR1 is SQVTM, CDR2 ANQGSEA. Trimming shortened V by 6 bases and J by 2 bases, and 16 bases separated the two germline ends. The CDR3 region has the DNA TGCAGCGTCACGTCGACAAGAACGCAAGAGACCCAGTACTTC. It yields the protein CSVTSTRTQETQYF.

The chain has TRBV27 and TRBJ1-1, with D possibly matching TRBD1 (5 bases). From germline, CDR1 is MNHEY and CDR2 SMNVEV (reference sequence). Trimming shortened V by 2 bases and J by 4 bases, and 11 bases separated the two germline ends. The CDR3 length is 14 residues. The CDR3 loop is CASSLRGASTEAFF. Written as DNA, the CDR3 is TGTGCCAGCAGTTTACGCGGGGCGAGCACTGAAGCTTTCTTT.

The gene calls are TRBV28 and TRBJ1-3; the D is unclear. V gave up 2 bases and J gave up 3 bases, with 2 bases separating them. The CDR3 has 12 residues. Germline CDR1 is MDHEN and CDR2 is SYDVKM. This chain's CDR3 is CASSLNGNTIYF. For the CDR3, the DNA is TGTGCCAGCAGTTTAAATGGAAACACCATATATTTT.

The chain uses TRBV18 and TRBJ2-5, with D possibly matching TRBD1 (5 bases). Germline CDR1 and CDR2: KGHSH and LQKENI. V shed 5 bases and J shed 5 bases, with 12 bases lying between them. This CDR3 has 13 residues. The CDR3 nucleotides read TGTGCCAGCTCAAGCACTTGGGGCGAGACCCAGTACTTC. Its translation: CASSSTWGETQYF.

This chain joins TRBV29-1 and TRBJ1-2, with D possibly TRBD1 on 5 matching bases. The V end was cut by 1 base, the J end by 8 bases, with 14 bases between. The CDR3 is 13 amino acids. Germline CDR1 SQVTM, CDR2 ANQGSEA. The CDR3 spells CSVEVLGGSGYTF. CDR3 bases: TGCAGCGTTGAAGTACTGGGGGGAAGCGGCTACACCTTC.